This T cell receptor (beta chain) was retrieved from a study of T cell changes during pregnancy in multiple sclerosis. The method was immunoSEQ multiplex PCR; TCRdb's version includes in-frame clones alone and lacks a portion of them. The data show approximately 28,000 clones, roughly 84% seen once. CDR3 length: 16 residues. CDR1 SEHNR and CDR2 FQNEAQ come from the germline V gene (reference sequence). V was clipped by 2 bases and J by 2 bases; unmatched bases: 6. This chain joins TRBV7-9 and TRBJ2-3; 8 bases match TRBD1. The TCR was taken from a female donor with multiple sclerosis, enrolled in a pregnancy study. This specimen consisted of CD8+ T cells from peripheral blood mononuclear cells, obtained after pregnancy. CDR3 sequence (DNA): TGTGCCAGCAGCTTATTACAGGGGGACCCCACAGATACGCAGTATTTT. Protein sequence: CASSLLQGDPTDTQYF.